These T cell receptor beta chains were read from a single sample in a study of lymphopenia after photon versus proton radiotherapy. Assay: immunoSEQ multiplex PCR; the TCRdb copy retains only in-frame clones and omits some. The sample yields 150,000 to 200,000 clones, about 88% seen once. The sample here was peripheral blood, taken from a patient treated with photon-based radiotherapy. These TCRs come from a man aged 45-65 years with gastric cancer. Each CDR3 is given with its conserved first and last residue. Fields, in order: clone size, D gene, V gene, J gene, CDR3 DNA, CDR3 protein. D genes are given only for firm matches. Expanded clones are given a class, and other clones once, few, many or no size at all.

clone size: .
D gene: .
V gene: TRBV11-2
J gene: TRBJ1-4
CDR3 DNA: TGTGCCAGCAGCTTAGGGCAGTCAACTAATGAAAAACTGTTTTTT
CDR3 protein: CASSLGQSTNEKLFF

clone size: .
D gene: .
V gene: TRBV4-1
J gene: TRBJ2-7
CDR3 DNA: TGCGCCAGCAGGGTTTATCAGGGAAGTTCTTACGAGCAGTACTTC
CDR3 protein: CASRVYQGSSYEQYF

clone size: .
D gene: .
V gene: TRBV11-2
J gene: TRBJ2-5
CDR3 DNA: TGTGCCAGCAGGGGCGGCGAGACCCAGTACTTC
CDR3 protein: CASRGGETQYF

clone size: .
D gene: TRBD1
V gene: TRBV5-6
J gene: TRBJ1-5
CDR3 DNA: TGTGCCAGCAGACGGACAGGGAGCAATCAGCCCCAGCATTTT
CDR3 protein: CASRRTGSNQPQHF

clone size: .
D gene: TRBD2
V gene: TRBV5-1
J gene: TRBJ2-1
CDR3 DNA: TGCGCCAGCAGCTTGGCTAGCGGGAGCAATGAGCAGTTCTTC
CDR3 protein: CASSLASGSNEQFF

clone size: .
D gene: .
V gene: TRBV6-5
J gene: TRBJ2-7
CDR3 DNA: TGTGCCAGCAGACAACAGGGATACGAGCAGTACTTC
CDR3 protein: CASRQQGYEQYF

clone size: once
D gene: .
V gene: TRBV19
J gene: TRBJ1-1
CDR3 DNA: TGTGCCAGTAGTAGAGGGAGTACTGAAGCTTTCTTT
CDR3 protein: CASSRGSTEAFF

clone size: once
D gene: .
V gene: TRBV6-5
J gene: TRBJ2-3
CDR3 DNA: TGTGCCAGCAGCCCTAGACAGCGCACAGATACGCAGTATTTT
CDR3 protein: CASSPRQRTDTQYF

clone size: .
D gene: .
V gene: TRBV10-3
J gene: TRBJ2-5
CDR3 DNA: TGTGCCATCAGTACAGGGCGGGGAGAGACCCAGTACTTC
CDR3 protein: CAISTGRGETQYF

clone size: .
D gene: .
V gene: TRBV27
J gene: TRBJ1-5
CDR3 DNA: TGTGCCAGCAGTATCGGGACAAGGGGCAATCAGCCCCAGCATTTT
CDR3 protein: CASSIGTRGNQPQHF

clone size: .
D gene: .
V gene: TRBV14
J gene: TRBJ1-5
CDR3 DNA: TGTGCCAGCAGCCAAGAACTCTATCAGCCCCAGCATTTT
CDR3 protein: CASSQELYQPQHF

clone size: .
D gene: .
V gene: TRBV18
J gene: TRBJ2-6
CDR3 DNA: TGTGCCAGCCATGGTTTGGGTGCTTCTGGCTCTGGGGCCAACGTCCTGACTTTC
CDR3 protein: CASHGLGASGSGANVLTF

clone size: few
D gene: TRBD1
V gene: TRBV7-2
J gene: TRBJ1-1
CDR3 DNA: TGTGCCAGCAGCTCGGACAGGGGAAGGTTTGAAGCTTTCTTT
CDR3 protein: CASSSDRGRFEAFF

clone size: .
D gene: .
V gene: TRBV18
J gene: TRBJ1-2
CDR3 DNA: TGTGCCAGCTCACCACCGGGGGCTGGCTATGGCTACACCTTC
CDR3 protein: CASSPPGAGYGYTF

clone size: .
D gene: .
V gene: TRBV19
J gene: TRBJ1-1
CDR3 DNA: TGTGCCAGTAGTGAATCCAGGAAAAACACTGAAGCTTTCTTT
CDR3 protein: CASSESRKNTEAFF

clone size: .
D gene: .
V gene: TRBV5-4
J gene: TRBJ1-1
CDR3 DNA: TGTGCCAGCAGCTTTGCCCGAAGTGCTGAAGCTTTCTTT
CDR3 protein: CASSFARSAEAFF

clone size: .
D gene: .
V gene: TRBV4-3
J gene: TRBJ2-6
CDR3 DNA: TGCGCCAGCAGCCAACACATAACACAGGAAAGGTCCTCTGGGGCCAACGTCCTGACTTTC
CDR3 protein: CASSQHITQERSSGANVLTF

clone size: .
D gene: .
V gene: TRBV7-8
J gene: TRBJ2-1
CDR3 DNA: TGTGCCAGCAGCTTAGGGGCTAGATACAATGAGCAGTTCTTC
CDR3 protein: CASSLGARYNEQFF

clone size: .
D gene: .
V gene: TRBV7-2
J gene: TRBJ2-7
CDR3 DNA: TGTGCCAGCAGCTTAGTGACTAGTGTCGAGCAGTACTTC
CDR3 protein: CASSLVTSVEQYF

clone size: .
D gene: .
V gene: TRBV7-2
J gene: TRBJ2-3
CDR3 DNA: TGTGCCAGCAGCTTACTGAGACGGAGCACAGATACGCAGTATTTT
CDR3 protein: CASSLLRRSTDTQYF

clone size: .
D gene: .
V gene: TRBV6-5
J gene: TRBJ1-2
CDR3 DNA: TGTGCCAGCAGTTCCCCGGGCTTCAGGTCTGGCTACACCTTC
CDR3 protein: CASSSPGFRSGYTF

clone size: .
D gene: .
V gene: TRBV21-1
J gene: TRBJ2-7
CDR3 DNA: TGTGCCAGCAGGCCAAGGCGAGGGACAGGGGTCTCCTACGAGCAGTACTTC
CDR3 protein: CASRPRRGTGVSYEQYF

clone size: .
D gene: .
V gene: TRBV5-4
J gene: TRBJ1-2
CDR3 DNA: TGTGCCAGCAGCTTGTTCGGCATCCTGGGGGGCTACACCTTC
CDR3 protein: CASSLFGILGGYTF

clone size: once
D gene: TRBD2
V gene: TRBV6-5
J gene: TRBJ2-7
CDR3 DNA: TGTGCCAGCAGCCGGGGGGGCGGGGGAGAGCAGTACTTC
CDR3 protein: CASSRGGGGEQYF

clone size: .
D gene: .
V gene: TRBV11-2
J gene: TRBJ2-2
CDR3 DNA: TGTGCCAGCAGCTTAGTCCAAACAATCACCGGGGAGCTGTTTTTT
CDR3 protein: CASSLVQTITGELFF

clone size: .
D gene: TRBD1
V gene: TRBV2
J gene: TRBJ1-1
CDR3 DNA: TGTGCCAGCAGTGCCCCGGACAGGGCGAACACTGAAGCTTTCTTT
CDR3 protein: CASSAPDRANTEAFF

clone size: .
D gene: .
V gene: TRBV7-5
J gene: TRBJ2-7
CDR3 DNA: TGTGCCAGAACCAGGAACTTCTACGAGCAGTACTTC
CDR3 protein: CARTRNFYEQYF

clone size: .
D gene: TRBD2
V gene: TRBV9
J gene: TRBJ2-2
CDR3 DNA: TGTGCCAGCAGCCCACCTAGCGGGAGGGGTGGCGGGGAGCTGTTTTTT
CDR3 protein: CASSPPSGRGGGELFF

clone size: .
D gene: .
V gene: TRBV10-3
J gene: TRBJ1-3
CDR3 DNA: TGTGCCGCAAGGGCCGCCTCTGGAAACACCATATATTTT
CDR3 protein: CAARAASGNTIYF

clone size: .
D gene: .
V gene: TRBV5-1
J gene: TRBJ1-4
CDR3 DNA: TGCGCCCACCCCCGGACAAGGCTTAATGAAAAACTGTTTTTT
CDR3 protein: CAHPRTRLNEKLFF

clone size: once
D gene: .
V gene: TRBV7-2
J gene: TRBJ2-7
CDR3 DNA: TGTGCCAGCAGCTTAGCGCTCTACGAGCAGTACTTC
CDR3 protein: CASSLALYEQYF

clone size: many
D gene: .
V gene: TRBV10-1
J gene: TRBJ1-2
CDR3 DNA: TGCGCCAGCAGTGAGTCGAAACTCCTCTGGAGCGATGGCTACACCTTC
CDR3 protein: CASSESKLLWSDGYTF

clone size: .
D gene: .
V gene: TRBV27
J gene: TRBJ2-1
CDR3 DNA: TGTGCCAGCAGTTTATCAGGGGCACCCTACAATGAGCAGTTCTTC
CDR3 protein: CASSLSGAPYNEQFF

clone size: .
D gene: TRBD1
V gene: TRBV19
J gene: TRBJ2-1
CDR3 DNA: TGTGCCAGTAGTGTAACAGGGGGCACCTACAATGAGCAGTTCTTC
CDR3 protein: CASSVTGGTYNEQFF

clone size: .
D gene: .
V gene: TRBV30
J gene: TRBJ1-1
CDR3 DNA: TGTGCCTGGAGTGTAAACAGCTTAAGGGGCACTGAAGCTTTCTTT
CDR3 protein: CAWSVNSLRGTEAFF

clone size: .
D gene: TRBD1
V gene: TRBV28
J gene: TRBJ1-2
CDR3 DNA: TGTGCCAGCATCCAAAGACAGGGCGACTATGGCTACACCTTC
CDR3 protein: CASIQRQGDYGYTF

clone size: .
D gene: .
V gene: TRBV7-9
J gene: TRBJ2-7
CDR3 DNA: TGTGCCAGCAGCGAGCTGGATGGTCAGGAGCAGTACTTC
CDR3 protein: CASSELDGQEQYF

clone size: .
D gene: .
V gene: TRBV7-2
J gene: TRBJ2-7
CDR3 DNA: TGTGCCAGCAGCTTAGGGCAGACATCCCTCGAGCAGTACTTC
CDR3 protein: CASSLGQTSLEQYF

clone size: .
D gene: .
V gene: TRBV15
J gene: TRBJ1-4
CDR3 DNA: TGTGCCACCAGCATGCCAACGGGGTCGGGGGGAGAAAAACTGTTTTTT
CDR3 protein: CATSMPTGSGGEKLFF

clone size: .
D gene: .
V gene: TRBV27
J gene: TRBJ2-3
CDR3 DNA: TGTGCCAGCAGTTTAGGGAGGTTCACAGATACGCAGTATTTT
CDR3 protein: CASSLGRFTDTQYF

clone size: .
D gene: TRBD1
V gene: TRBV7-9
J gene: TRBJ2-7
CDR3 DNA: TGTGCCAGCAGCCCGGACAGGGACGAGCAGTACTTC
CDR3 protein: CASSPDRDEQYF

clone size: .
D gene: .
V gene: TRBV7-6
J gene: TRBJ2-2
CDR3 DNA: TGTGCCAGCAGCTTTGAGGGACTCTTGAACACCGGGGAGCTGTTTTTT
CDR3 protein: CASSFEGLLNTGELFF

clone size: .
D gene: TRBD2
V gene: TRBV9
J gene: TRBJ2-1
CDR3 DNA: TGTGCTTCGGGAGGACCCATACTATACAATGAGCAGTTCTTC
CDR3 protein: CASGGPILYNEQFF

clone size: .
D gene: .
V gene: TRBV4-1
J gene: TRBJ2-5
CDR3 DNA: TGCGCCAGCAGCCAAGCGGTCCAGCGACGAGAAGAGACCCAGTACTTC
CDR3 protein: CASSQAVQRREETQYF

clone size: .
D gene: .
V gene: TRBV7-8
J gene: TRBJ2-3
CDR3 DNA: TGTGCCAGCAGCTTAGAGTCCGGGTATAGCACAGATACGCAGTATTTT
CDR3 protein: CASSLESGYSTDTQYF